The present entry profiles one T cell receptor beta chain with its context. The entry originates in a study of radiotherapy plus CTLA-4 blockade in lung cancer. This CDR3 has 14 amino acids. Germline-derived CDR1 and CDR2 are SGHTA and FQGNSA. Trimming took 8 bases from V and 6 from J, leaving 18 bases between them. Only in-frame clones appear in the TCRdb table, and some are missing; sequencing was by immunoSEQ multiplex PCR. Here the sample spans roughly 45,000 clones, more than 60% being singletons. V is TRBV7-2 and J is TRBJ2-3; no definite D call. This clonotype originated in a human donor with non-small cell lung cancer who had a partial response to radiotherapy plus ipilimumab. Material: peripheral blood, obtained from a patient treated with radiotherapy plus ipilimumab. CDR3 coding DNA: TGTGCCAGCTTGAGGCGTCTCCCGTCTGATACGCAGTATTTT. Encoded protein: CASLRRLPSDTQYF.